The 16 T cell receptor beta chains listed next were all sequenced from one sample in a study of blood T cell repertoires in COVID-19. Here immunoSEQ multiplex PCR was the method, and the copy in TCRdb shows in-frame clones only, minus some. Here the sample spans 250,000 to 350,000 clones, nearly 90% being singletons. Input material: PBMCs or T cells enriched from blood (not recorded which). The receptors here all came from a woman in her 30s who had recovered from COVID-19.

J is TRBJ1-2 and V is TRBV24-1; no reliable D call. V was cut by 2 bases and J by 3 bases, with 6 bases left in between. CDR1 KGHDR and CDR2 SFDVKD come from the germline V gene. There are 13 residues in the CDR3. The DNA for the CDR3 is TGTGCCACCAGTGATTCCTCGTACTATGGCTACACCTTC. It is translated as CATSDSSYYGYTF.

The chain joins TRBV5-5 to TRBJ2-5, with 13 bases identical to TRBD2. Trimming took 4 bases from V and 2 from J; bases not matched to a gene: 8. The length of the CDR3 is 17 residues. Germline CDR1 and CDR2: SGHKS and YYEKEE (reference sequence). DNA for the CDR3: TGTGCCAGCAGCAACGGACTAGCGGGGGCTGGACAAGAGACCCAGTACTTC. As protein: CASSNGLAGAGQETQYF.

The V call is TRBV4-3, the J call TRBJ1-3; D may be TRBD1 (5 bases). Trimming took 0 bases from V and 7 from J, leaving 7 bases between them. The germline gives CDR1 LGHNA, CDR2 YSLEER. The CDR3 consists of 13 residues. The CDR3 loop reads CASSQEKGNTIYF. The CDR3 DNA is TGCGCCAGCAGCCAAGAAAAGGGGAACACCATATATTTT.

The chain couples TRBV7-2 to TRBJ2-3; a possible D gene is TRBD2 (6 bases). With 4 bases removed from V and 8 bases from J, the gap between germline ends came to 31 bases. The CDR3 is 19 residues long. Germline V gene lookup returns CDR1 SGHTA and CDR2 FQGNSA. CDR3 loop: CASSSVLVRAVRTGGTQYF. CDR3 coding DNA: TGTGCCAGCAGCTCCGTTTTGGTACGAGCGGTGCGCACCGGGGGTACGCAGTATTTT.

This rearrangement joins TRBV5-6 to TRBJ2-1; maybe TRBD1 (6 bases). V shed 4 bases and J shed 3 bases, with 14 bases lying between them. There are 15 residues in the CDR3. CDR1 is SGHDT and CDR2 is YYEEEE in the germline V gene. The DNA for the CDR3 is TGTGCCAGCAGCCTCCCGGGACACTTCTACAATGAGCAGTTCTTC. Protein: CASSLPGHFYNEQFF. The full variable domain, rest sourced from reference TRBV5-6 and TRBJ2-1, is DAGVTQSPTHLIKTRGQQVTLRCSPKSGHDTVSWYQQALGQGPQFIFQYYEEEERQRGNFPDRFSGHQFPNYSSELNVNALLLGDSALYLCASSLPGHFYNEQFFGPGTRLTVL.

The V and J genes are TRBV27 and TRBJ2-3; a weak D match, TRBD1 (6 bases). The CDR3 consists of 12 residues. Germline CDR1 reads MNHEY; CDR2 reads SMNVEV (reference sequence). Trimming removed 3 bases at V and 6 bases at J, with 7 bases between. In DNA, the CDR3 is TGTGCCAGCAGTTTTGGGGGCGATACGCAGTATTTT. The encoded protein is CASSFGGDTQYF.

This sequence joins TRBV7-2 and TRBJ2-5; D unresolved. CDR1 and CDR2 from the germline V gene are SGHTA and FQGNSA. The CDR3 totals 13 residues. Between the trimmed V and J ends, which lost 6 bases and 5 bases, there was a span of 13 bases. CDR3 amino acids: CASSNSNRETQYF. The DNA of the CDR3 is TGTGCCAGCAGTAACAGTAATCGGGAGACCCAGTACTTC.

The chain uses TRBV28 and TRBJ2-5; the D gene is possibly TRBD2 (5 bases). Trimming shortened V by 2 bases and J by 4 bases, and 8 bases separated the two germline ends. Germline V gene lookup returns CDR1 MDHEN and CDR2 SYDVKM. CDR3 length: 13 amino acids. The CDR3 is CASSLERLETQYF. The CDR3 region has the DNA TGTGCCAGCAGTTTAGAGCGGTTAGAGACCCAGTACTTC.

As DNA, the CDR3 is TGTGCCAGCAGTTCCGGGACAGGGGGCAATCAGCCCCAGCATTTT. This gives the protein CASSSGTGGNQPQHF. This chain uses TRBV28 with TRBJ1-5; 10 bases match TRBD1. Germline V gene sequence: CDR1 MDHEN, CDR2 SYDVKM. There are 15 residues in the CDR3. Unmatched junction bases numbered 2, after V lost 4 bases and J lost 2 bases.

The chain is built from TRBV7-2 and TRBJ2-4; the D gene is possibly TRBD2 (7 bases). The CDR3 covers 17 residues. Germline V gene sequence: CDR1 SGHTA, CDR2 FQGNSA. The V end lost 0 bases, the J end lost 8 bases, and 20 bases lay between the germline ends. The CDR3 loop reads CASSLAPAGALVDIQYF. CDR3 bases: TGTGCCAGCAGCTTAGCCCCCGCGGGGGCCTTGGTAGACATTCAGTACTTC.

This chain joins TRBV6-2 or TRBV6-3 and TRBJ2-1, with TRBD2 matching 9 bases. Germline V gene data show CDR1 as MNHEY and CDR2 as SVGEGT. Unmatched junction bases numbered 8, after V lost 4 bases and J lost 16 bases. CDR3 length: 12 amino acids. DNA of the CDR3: TGTGCCAGCAGTTTAACAGCGGGGGGCCCATTCTTC. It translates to CASSLTAGGPFF.

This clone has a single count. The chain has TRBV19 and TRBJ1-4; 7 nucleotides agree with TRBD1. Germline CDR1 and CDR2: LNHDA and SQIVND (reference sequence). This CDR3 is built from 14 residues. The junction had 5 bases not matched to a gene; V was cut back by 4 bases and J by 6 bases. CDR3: CASSTRGRDEKLFF. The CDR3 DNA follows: TGTGCCAGTAGTACGAGGGGGCGAGATGAAAAACTGTTTTTT.

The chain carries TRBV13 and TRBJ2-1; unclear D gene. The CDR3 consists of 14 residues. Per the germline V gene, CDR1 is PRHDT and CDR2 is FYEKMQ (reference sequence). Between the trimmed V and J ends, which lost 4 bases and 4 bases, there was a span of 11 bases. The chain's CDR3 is CASSSPTSYNEQFF. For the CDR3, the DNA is TGTGCCAGCAGCTCACCTACTTCGTACAATGAGCAGTTCTTC.

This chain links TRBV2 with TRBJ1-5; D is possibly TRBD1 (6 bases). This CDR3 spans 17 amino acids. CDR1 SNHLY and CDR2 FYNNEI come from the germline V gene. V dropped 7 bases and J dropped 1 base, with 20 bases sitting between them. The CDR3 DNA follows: TGTGCCAGCAATGCGCCCCCGGGACACGCGAGCAATCAGCCCCAGCATTTT. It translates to CASNAPPGHASNQPQHF. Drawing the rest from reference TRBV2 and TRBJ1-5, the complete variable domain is EPEVTQTPSHQVTQMGQEVILRCVPISNHLYFYWYRQILGQKVEFLVSFYNNEISEKSEIFDDQFSVERPDGSNFTLKIRSTKLEDSAMYFCASNAPPGHASNQPQHFGDGTRLSIL.

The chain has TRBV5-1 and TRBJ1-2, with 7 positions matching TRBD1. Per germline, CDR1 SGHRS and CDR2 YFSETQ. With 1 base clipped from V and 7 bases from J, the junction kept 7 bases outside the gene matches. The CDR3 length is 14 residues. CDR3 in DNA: TGCGCCAGCAGCTTGACAGGGGCCGCGCCTGGCTACACCTTC. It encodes CASSLTGAAPGYTF.

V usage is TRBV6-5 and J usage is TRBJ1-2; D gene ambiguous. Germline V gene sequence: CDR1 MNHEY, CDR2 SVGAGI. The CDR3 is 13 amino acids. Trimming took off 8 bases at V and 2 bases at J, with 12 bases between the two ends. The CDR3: CASAREANYGYTF. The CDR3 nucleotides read TGTGCCAGCGCCCGCGAGGCGAACTATGGCTACACCTTC.